One sample yielded the 32 T cell receptor beta chains listed below, sequenced in a study of T cells after yellow fever vaccination. TCRdb analysed the 5' RACE reads with MiXCR anew, one entry per CDR3 protein. The sample lists around 310,000 distinct CDR3 sequences, 3% to 4.5% occurring once. The source material was PBMCs, sampled 5 days after the yellow fever booster vaccination. Source of these receptors: a young man who received the YFV17D yellow fever vaccine.

This clonotype was detected ten times or more. This chain links TRBV4-1 with TRBJ2-5; D is unclear. The germline CDR1 and CDR2 sequences are MGHRA and YSYEKL. CDR3 length equals 13 residues. With 2 bases removed from V and 3 bases from J, the gap between germline ends came to 7 bases. CDR3 in DNA: TGCGCCAGCAGCCAAAGAACAGAAGAGACCCAGTACTTC. Amino acid sequence: CASSQRTEETQYF.

This clonotype came up a few times. This rearrangement joins TRBV9 to TRBJ2-1, with 9 bases fitting TRBD2. Germline trimming cut 4 bases from V and 4 bases from J; bases unmatched to any gene: 15. The CDR3 length is 18 residues. The germline V gene has CDR1 SGDLS and CDR2 YYNGEE. Here the CDR3 DNA reads TGTGCCAGCAGCATCTTTTCGGATGGTAGCGGGGGTTACAATGAGCAGTTCTTC. It codes for CASSIFSDGSGGYNEQFF. The full variable domain, with the rest looked up from reference TRBV9 and TRBJ2-1, is DSGVTQTPKHLITATGQRVTLRCSPRSGDLSVYWYQQSLDQGLQFLIQYYNGEERAKGNILERFSAQQFPDLHSELNLSSLELGDSALYFCASSIFSDGSGGYNEQFFGPGTRLTVL.

This clonotype was recorded a few times. The chain has TRBV20-1 and TRBJ1-1, with D hard to call. CDR1 is DFQATT and CDR2 is SNEGSKA in the germline V gene (reference sequence). The CDR3 is 11 residues long. Trimming stripped 5 bases from V and 6 bases from J, with 10 bases between. The chain's CDR3 is CSADEYSEAFF. DNA of the CDR3: TGCAGTGCTGACGAATACTCTGAAGCTTTCTTT.

At least ten counts were recorded for this clonotype. The rearrangement uses TRBV6-2 or TRBV6-3 and TRBJ2-7; 10 nucleotides align to TRBD1. Germline CDR1 reads MNHEY; CDR2 reads SVGEGT. The V segment lost 11 bases and the J segment 2 bases; nucleotides outside the gene matches: 9. The CDR3 spans 14 residues. The DNA for the CDR3 is TGTGCCCTCCCCGGGACAGGGGTAACCTACGAGCAGTACGTC. Protein product: CALPGTGVTYEQYV.

This clonotype was recorded at least ten times. This chain uses TRBV12-3 or TRBV12-4 with TRBJ1-1; D is uncertain. V was pared by 7 bases and J by 4 bases, with 13 bases between. The CDR3 runs 13 residues. The CDR3 protein is CASTRRRFTEAFF. The CDR3 region has the DNA TGTGCCAGCACCCGGAGGAGGTTCACTGAAGCTTTCTTT.

The chain combines TRBV11-2 with TRBJ1-6; D unresolved. CDR1 and CDR2 (germline): SGHAT, FQNNGV. This CDR3 has 14 amino acids. V lost 2 bases and J 9 bases, leaving 11 bases between the germline ends. The chain's CDR3 is CASSLSSAVSPLHF. The DNA of the CDR3 is TGTGCCAGCAGCTTATCATCTGCAGTTTCACCCCTCCACTTT. Using reference TRBV11-2 and TRBJ1-6 for the parts outside the CDR3, the full variable domain is EAGVAQSPRYKIIEKRQSVAFWCNPISGHATLYWYQQILGQGPKLLIQFQNNGVVDDSQLPKDRFSAERLKGVDSTLKIQPAKLEDSAVYLCASSLSSAVSPLHFGNGTRLTVT.

This clonotype was seen a few times. This rearrangement joins TRBV11-2 to TRBJ2-5; D uncertain. Germline-derived CDR1 and CDR2 are SGHAT and FQNNGV. Trimming took 7 bases from V and 6 from J, leaving 27 bases between them. CDR3 length: 17 residues. CDR3 protein: CASTDPLEDPEGQTQYF. The CDR3 DNA reads TGTGCCAGCACCGACCCTCTTGAGGACCCTGAAGGGCAGACCCAGTACTTC.

This rearrangement joins TRBV5-4 to TRBJ2-1, with TRBD1 matching over 10 bases. V shed 4 bases, J shed 7 bases, and the junction held 14 bases outside the gene matches. This CDR3 region has 17 residues. In germline, CDR1 is SGHNT, CDR2 YYREEE (reference sequence). CDR3 protein: CASSPIHGTGDKNEQFF. The CDR3, as DNA: TGTGCCAGCAGCCCGATACATGGGACAGGGGATAAAAATGAGCAGTTCTTC.

This clonotype has just a few counts. Because it lacks the conserved phenylalanine or tryptophan at the end, this CDR3 is likely a read error. The chain recombines TRBV7-9 with TRBJ2-1; D might be TRBD1 (5 bases). This CDR3 comprises 14 residues. Trimming shortened V by 5 bases and J by 9 bases, and 17 bases separated the two germline ends. The germline V gene has CDR1 SEHNR and CDR2 FQNEAQ (reference sequence). The CDR3 DNA is TGTGCCAGCAGCCCAAGGGCAGGGAAGGGTGAGCAGTTCCAA. Protein product: CASSPRAGKGEQFQ.

This sequence joins TRBV28 and TRBJ2-7, with TRBD2 identical over 7 bases. The CDR3 covers 15 residues. V trimming: 6 bases; J trimming: 4 bases; junction bases outside the gene matches: 12. The germline V gene encodes CDR1 MDHEN and CDR2 SYDVKM. The CDR3 sequence: CASSSSGAQVYEQYF. CDR3 nucleotides: TGTGCCAGCAGCTCCAGCGGGGCTCAGGTTTACGAGCAGTACTTC.

This clonotype was seen a few times. This rearrangement joins TRBV12-5 to TRBJ2-7, with D unresolved. Germline V lookup: CDR1 LGHNT, CDR2 FRNRAP. The CDR3 has 17 amino acids. With 0 bases removed from V and 7 bases from J, the gap between germline ends came to 22 bases. CDR3 amino acids: CASGLVLAMVVRNEQYV. The CDR3 DNA is TGTGCTAGTGGTTTGGTACTCGCGATGGTCGTGAGGAATGAGCAGTACGTC.

This clonotype was seen ten or more times. This chain connects TRBV5-4 to TRBJ2-5; 9 bases are shared with TRBD2. The CDR3 is made up of 15 amino acids. The V gene's germline CDR1 is SGHNT and CDR2 YYREEE (reference sequence). With V trimmed by 4 bases and J by 2 bases, 6 bases remained unmatched. The CDR3 nucleotides are TGTGCCAGCAGCGTTGTCCTAGCGGGACAAGAGACCCAGTACTTC. As protein: CASSVVLAGQETQYF.

This clonotype has a handful of counts. The rearrangement uses TRBV5-1 and TRBJ2-5, with D possibly TRBD2 on 6 matching bases. Germline V gives CDR1 SGHRS, CDR2 YFSETQ. Trimming removed 7 bases at V and 4 bases at J, with 14 bases between. CDR3 length equals 13 residues. The CDR3, as DNA: TGCGCCAGCGACCAGGGAGGTCGAGAGACCCAGTACTTC. It encodes CASDQGGRETQYF.

At least ten counts were recorded for this clonotype. The chain couples TRBV6-6 to TRBJ1-2; D gene uncertain. Deletions cut 6 bases from V and 4 bases from J, with 21 bases between. This CDR3 comprises 16 residues. The germline gives CDR1 MNHNY, CDR2 SVGAGI (reference sequence). CDR3 coding DNA: TGTGCCAGCAGCCCCTCGTTTAGTGGGCAGGCCTATGGCTACACCTTC. Encoded protein: CASSPSFSGQAYGYTF.

There are a few counts of this clonotype. The J gene is TRBJ1-5, the V gene TRBV7-9; maybe TRBD1 (5 bases). Looked up from germline, CDR1 is SEHNR and CDR2 is FQNEAQ (reference sequence). CDR3 size: 15 residues. V lost 6 bases to trimming and J lost 5 bases, with 17 bases between them. CDR3 sequence (DNA): TGTGCCAGCAGTCTAGGATGGGGGGAAGATCAGCCCCAGCATTTT. Its protein is CASSLGWGEDQPQHF.

Many counts were recorded for this clonotype. V usage is TRBV29-1 and J usage is TRBJ2-1; 8 bases fit TRBD1. This CDR3 has 16 residues. Trimming cost V 1 base and J 3 bases; bases outside gene matches: 8. From germline, CDR1 is SQVTM and CDR2 ANQGSEA. This CDR3 is CSVEGLETGDYNEQFF. The CDR3 DNA sequence: TGCAGCGTTGAAGGATTGGAGACAGGGGACTACAATGAGCAGTTCTTC.

Ten or more counts support this clonotype. The rearrangement joins TRBV7-8 to TRBJ2-7; 9 positions match TRBD1. The ends lost 3 bases at V and 5 bases at J; junction bases unmatched: 8. Germline CDR1 and CDR2: SGHVS and FQNEAQ. The CDR3 is 15 amino acids. This CDR3 is CASSFPGTGRNEQYF. In DNA, the CDR3 is TGTGCCAGCAGCTTCCCCGGGACAGGGAGAAACGAGCAGTACTTC.

V gene TRBV5-4 combines with J gene TRBJ2-2; D might be TRBD2 (5 bases). The CDR3 has 16 amino acids. The V gene lost 2 bases and the J gene lost 6 bases, with 17 bases spanning the gap. The germline V gene encodes CDR1 SGHNT and CDR2 YYREEE (reference sequence). CDR3 region: CASSLSGLAGAGELFF. The CDR3 DNA sequence: TGTGCCAGCAGCTTATCTGGCCTAGCCGGAGCCGGGGAGCTGTTTTTT.

This clonotype was detected a few times. The genes are TRBV3-2 and TRBJ1-5. TRBV3-2 is a pseudogene segment. The CDR3 is made up of 13 amino acids. This chain's CDR3 is CARVQQRGQPQHF. CDR3 nucleotides: TGTGCCAGAGTACAGCAGCGGGGTCAGCCCCAGCATTTT.

This clonotype was picked up a small number of times. The V call is TRBV20-1, the J call TRBJ1-6, with a possible D match to TRBD1 (6 bases). Between the trimmed V and J ends, which lost 3 bases and 7 bases, there was a span of 13 bases. Germline V gene data show CDR1 as DFQATT and CDR2 as SNEGSKA (reference sequence). The CDR3 contains 14 residues. CDR3 residues: CSASRDRSNSPLHF. The CDR3 DNA reads as TGCAGTGCTAGTAGAGACAGGTCAAATTCACCCCTCCACTTT.

This clonotype was detected only a few times. V usage is TRBV20-1 and J usage is TRBJ1-1, with a weak D call TRBD1 (5 bases). Deletions cut 3 bases from V and 0 bases from J, with 11 bases between. CDR1 is DFQATT, CDR2 SNEGSKA, per germline (reference sequence). The CDR3 contains 14 residues. CDR3 nucleotides: TGCAGTGCTAGTGGGGCAGACTTGAACACTGAAGCTTTCTTT. Protein sequence: CSASGADLNTEAFF.

V gene TRBV7-2 combines with J gene TRBJ2-3, with D perhaps matching TRBD1 (6 bases). This CDR3 is 15 amino acids long. Between the trimmed V and J ends, which lost 7 bases and 5 bases, there was a span of 19 bases. In germline, CDR1 is SGHTA, CDR2 FQGNSA. For the CDR3, the DNA is TGTGCCAGCACCCTGGAAGCATGGGGGCAAGATACGCAGTATTTT. It specifies CASTLEAWGQDTQYF.

This clonotype appeared a few times. The genes are TRBV12-3 or TRBV12-4 and TRBJ1-3; 7 bases fit TRBD1. After removal of 7 bases from V and 2 bases from J, the junction contained 8 bases not matched to a gene. The CDR3 covers 15 residues. The CDR3, as DNA: TGTGCCAGCAAACTGACAGGGCTTCCTGGAAACACCATATATTTT. It translates to CASKLTGLPGNTIYF.

This clonotype was detected ten times or more. The rearrangement joins TRBV7-2 to TRBJ1-4; tentatively, D is TRBD1 (6 bases). The CDR3 has 15 amino acids. Germline V gives CDR1 SGHTA, CDR2 FQGNSA. The V end was cut by 5 bases, the J end by 6 bases, with 16 bases between. The CDR3 bases are TGTGCCAGCAGCCGAGGACAGACTAAACATGAAAAACTGTTTTTT. Translated: CASSRGQTKHEKLFF.

This clonotype was seen ten or more times. This rearrangement joins TRBV4-1 to TRBJ2-1; tentatively, D is TRBD2 (6 bases). From germline, CDR1 is MGHRA and CDR2 YSYEKL. The CDR3 is made up of 11 amino acids. V was trimmed by 3 bases and J by 15 bases, leaving 12 bases between them. CDR3 amino acids: CASSQGGSRFF. DNA for the CDR3: TGCGCCAGCAGCCAGGGGGGTAGTAGGTTCTTC.

The rearrangement links TRBV4-1 to TRBJ1-2; 7 nucleotides match TRBD1. From germline, CDR1 is MGHRA and CDR2 YSYEKL. With 2 bases clipped from V and 8 bases from J, the junction kept 14 bases outside the gene matches. The CDR3 loop spans 16 amino acids. CDR3 bases: TGCGCCAGCAGCCAAATCCTTACGACAGGGAGAGAAGGCTACACCTTC. Encoded protein: CASSQILTTGREGYTF.

This clonotype was seen ten or more times. The CDR3 nucleotides read TGTGCCAGCAGCAAAAAGTGGGCAGTTCCAGGGCGGATTGATGGCTACACCTTC. Amino acid sequence: CASSKKWAVPGRIDGYTF. The rearrangement joins TRBV21-1 to TRBJ1-2; the tabulated D call, TRBD1, remains unverified against the DNA. TRBV21-1 is shown as a pseudogene. This CDR3 is built from 18 residues.

The sample holds a few counts of this clonotype. The genes are TRBV7-2 and TRBJ2-7; 9 bases are a match to TRBD2. CDR3 size: 15 residues. Germline V gene data show CDR1 as SGHTA and CDR2 as FQGNSA. The trim removed 5 bases at V and 4 bases at J, leaving 9 bases unmatched. The CDR3 nucleotides read TGTGCCAGCAGCGCCTTTGGTAGCGGGGGTTACGAGCAGTACGTC. Translation gives CASSAFGSGGYEQYV.

The chain uses TRBV5-1 and TRBJ2-3; 9 bases are shared with TRBD1. The V segment lost 3 bases and the J segment 0 bases; nucleotides outside the gene matches: 11. The CDR3 is 18 amino acids. Germline CDR1 and CDR2: SGHRS and YFSETQ. The CDR3 protein is CASSYGQGSASSTDTQYF. The DNA of the CDR3 is TGCGCCAGCAGCTATGGACAGGGGAGCGCATCTAGCACAGATACGCAGTATTTT.

This clonotype has more than one count but fewer than ten. The chain links TRBV9 to TRBJ2-3, with D perhaps assigned TRBD1 or TRBD2 (6 bases each). The CDR3 extends over 15 amino acids. V was pared by 1 base and J by 5 bases, with 14 bases between. The V gene's germline CDR1 is SGDLS and CDR2 YYNGEE. This CDR3 reads CASSVWGRGGDTQYF. CDR3 nucleotides: TGTGCCAGCAGCGTATGGGGCAGGGGAGGAGATACGCAGTATTTT.

The V call is TRBV28, the J call TRBJ2-7; 8 nucleotides align to TRBD1. V dropped 6 bases and J dropped 4; count of bases not matched to a gene: 8. The CDR3 sequence is 14 residues long. Germline lookup yields CDR1 MDHEN and CDR2 SYDVKM. CDR3 protein: CASRIGQGIYEQYF. CDR3 bases: TGTGCCAGCAGAATTGGACAGGGCATTTACGAGCAGTACTTC. Variable domain in full (rest from reference TRBV28 and TRBJ2-7): DVKVTQSSRYLVKRTGEKVFLECVQDMDHENMFWYRQDPGLGLRLIYFSYDVKMKEKGDIPEGYSVSREKKERFSLILESASTNQTSMYLCASRIGQGIYEQYFGPGTRLTVT.

This clonotype occurred many times. The chain has TRBV5-4 and TRBJ2-1; 9 bases match TRBD2. The germline V gene has CDR1 SGHNT and CDR2 YYREEE (reference sequence). With 3 bases clipped from V and 8 bases from J, the junction kept 12 bases outside the gene matches. CDR3 length: 16 residues. CDR3 DNA: TGTGCCAGCAGCTCGCCCTCGGCGGGGGGGCTCCATGAGCAGTTCTTC. This encodes CASSSPSAGGLHEQFF.